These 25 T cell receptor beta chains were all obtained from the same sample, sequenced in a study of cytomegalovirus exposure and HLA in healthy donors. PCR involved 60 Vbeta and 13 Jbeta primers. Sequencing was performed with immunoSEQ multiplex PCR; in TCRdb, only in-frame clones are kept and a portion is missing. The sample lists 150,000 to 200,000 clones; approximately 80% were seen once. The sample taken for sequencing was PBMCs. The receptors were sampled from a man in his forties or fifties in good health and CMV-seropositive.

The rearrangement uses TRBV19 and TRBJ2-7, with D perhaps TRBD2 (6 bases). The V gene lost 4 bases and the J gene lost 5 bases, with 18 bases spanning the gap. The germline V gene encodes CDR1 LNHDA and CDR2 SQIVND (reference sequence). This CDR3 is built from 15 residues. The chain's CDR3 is CASSNLRARGNEQYF. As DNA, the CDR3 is TGTGCCAGTAGTAACCTGAGGGCCCGGGGGAACGAGCAGTACTTC.

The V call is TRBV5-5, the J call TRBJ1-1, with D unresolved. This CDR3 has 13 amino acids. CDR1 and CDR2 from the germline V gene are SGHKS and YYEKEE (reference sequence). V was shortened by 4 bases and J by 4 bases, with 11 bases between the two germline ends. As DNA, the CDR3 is TGTGCCAGCAGCACGGGGAGGAGCACTGAAGCTTTCTTT. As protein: CASSTGRSTEAFF.

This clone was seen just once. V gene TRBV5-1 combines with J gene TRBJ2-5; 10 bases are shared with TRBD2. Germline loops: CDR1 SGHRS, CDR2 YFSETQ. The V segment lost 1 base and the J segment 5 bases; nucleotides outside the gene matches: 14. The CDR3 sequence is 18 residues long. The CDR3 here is CASSLHLPSGGPWETQYF. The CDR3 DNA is TGCGCCAGCAGCTTGCACCTCCCTAGCGGGGGCCCTTGGGAGACCCAGTACTTC.

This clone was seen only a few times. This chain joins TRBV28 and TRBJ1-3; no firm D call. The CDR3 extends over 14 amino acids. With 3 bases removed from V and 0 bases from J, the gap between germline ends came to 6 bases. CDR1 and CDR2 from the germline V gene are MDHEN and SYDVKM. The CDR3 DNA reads TGTGCCAGCAGTTTTTTCAACTCTGGAAACACCATATATTTT. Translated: CASSFFNSGNTIYF.

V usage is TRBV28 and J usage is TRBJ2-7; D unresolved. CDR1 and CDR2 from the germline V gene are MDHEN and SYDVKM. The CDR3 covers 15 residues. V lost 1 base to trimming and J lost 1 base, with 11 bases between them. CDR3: CASSLLGRSSYEQYF. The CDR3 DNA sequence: TGTGCCAGCAGTTTATTGGGCCGGTCATCCTACGAGCAGTACTTC.

The CDR3 nucleotides are TGCGCCAGCAGCTTTGCTAGCGGGGGGCAACAAGAGACCCAGTACTTC. Residues: CASSFASGGQQETQYF. The chain joins TRBV5-1 to TRBJ2-5; 11 nucleotides match TRBD2. Germline loops: CDR1 SGHRS, CDR2 YFSETQ. This CDR3 is built from 16 residues. With 2 bases clipped from V and 2 bases from J, the junction kept 5 bases outside the gene matches.

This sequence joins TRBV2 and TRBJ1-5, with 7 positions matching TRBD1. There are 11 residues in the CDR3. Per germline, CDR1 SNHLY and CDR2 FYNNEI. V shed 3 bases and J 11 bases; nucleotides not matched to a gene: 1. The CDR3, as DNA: TGTGCCAGCAGTGACAGGGGGACCCAGCATTTT. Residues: CASSDRGTQHF.

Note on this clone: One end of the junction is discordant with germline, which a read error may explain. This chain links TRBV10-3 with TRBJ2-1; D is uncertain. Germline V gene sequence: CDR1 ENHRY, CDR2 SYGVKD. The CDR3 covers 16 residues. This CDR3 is CAISESSSVVGNEQVF. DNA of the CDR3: TGTGCCATCAGTGAGTCGAGCAGTGTTGTTGGCAATGAGCAGGTCTTC.

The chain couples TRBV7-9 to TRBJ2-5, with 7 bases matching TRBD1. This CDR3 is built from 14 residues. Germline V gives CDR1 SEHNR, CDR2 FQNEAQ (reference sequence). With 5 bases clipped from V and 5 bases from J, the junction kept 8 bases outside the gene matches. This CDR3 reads CASSGRQGSETQYF. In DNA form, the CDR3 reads TGTGCCAGCAGCGGAAGACAGGGCTCGGAGACCCAGTACTTC.

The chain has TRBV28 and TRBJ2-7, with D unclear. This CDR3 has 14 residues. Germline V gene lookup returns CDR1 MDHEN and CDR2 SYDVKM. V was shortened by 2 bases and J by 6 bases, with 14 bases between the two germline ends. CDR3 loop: CASSLGDPLGEQYF. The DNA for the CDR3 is TGTGCCAGCAGTTTAGGAGATCCCCTTGGCGAGCAGTACTTC.

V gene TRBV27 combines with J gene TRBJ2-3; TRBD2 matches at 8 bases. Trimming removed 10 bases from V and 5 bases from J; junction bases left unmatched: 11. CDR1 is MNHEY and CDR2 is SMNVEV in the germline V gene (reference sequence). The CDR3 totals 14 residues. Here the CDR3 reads CATLGPAGVDTQYF. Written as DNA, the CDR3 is TGTGCCACCCTGGGCCCAGCGGGGGTAGATACGCAGTATTTT.

CDR3 nucleotides: TGCGCCAGCAGCTTGGAGGGGGTGCAGAGTCAGCCCCAGCATTTT. It translates to CASSLEGVQSQPQHF. This sequence joins TRBV5-1 and TRBJ1-5; TRBD1 is a possible D gene (6 bases). Trimming removed 0 bases from V and 6 bases from J, with 13 bases in between. Germline V CDR1 and CDR2: SGHRS, YFSETQ. The CDR3 is made up of 15 amino acids.

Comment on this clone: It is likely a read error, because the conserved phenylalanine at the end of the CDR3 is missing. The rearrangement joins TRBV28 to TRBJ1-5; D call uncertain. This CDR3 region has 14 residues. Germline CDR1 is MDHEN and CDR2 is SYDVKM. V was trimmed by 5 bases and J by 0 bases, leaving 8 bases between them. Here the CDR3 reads CASSPGVSNQPQHL. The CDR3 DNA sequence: TGTGCCAGCAGTCCCGGGGTTAGCAATCAGCCCCAGCATCTT.

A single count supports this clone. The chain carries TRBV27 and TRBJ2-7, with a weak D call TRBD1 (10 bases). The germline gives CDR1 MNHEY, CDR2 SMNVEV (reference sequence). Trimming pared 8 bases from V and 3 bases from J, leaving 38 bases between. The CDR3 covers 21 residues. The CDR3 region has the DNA TGTGCCAGCCAGGGCCCGGGGACAGGGGATTTAGCGGGGGCCCCCAGCTACGAGCAGTACTTC. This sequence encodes CASQGPGTGDLAGAPSYEQYF.

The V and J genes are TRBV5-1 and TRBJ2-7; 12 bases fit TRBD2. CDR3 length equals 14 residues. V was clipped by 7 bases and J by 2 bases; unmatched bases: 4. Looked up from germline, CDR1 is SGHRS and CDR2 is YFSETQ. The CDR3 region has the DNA TGCGCCAGCTGGACTAGCGGGGAGCCCTACGAGCAGTACTTC. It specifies CASWTSGEPYEQYF.

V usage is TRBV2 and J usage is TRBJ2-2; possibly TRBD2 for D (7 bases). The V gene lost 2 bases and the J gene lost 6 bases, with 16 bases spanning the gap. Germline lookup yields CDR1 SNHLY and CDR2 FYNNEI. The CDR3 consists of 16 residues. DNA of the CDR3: TGTGCCAGCAGTGAACGGGGGGCCGGTTTCGCCGGGGAGCTGTTTTTT. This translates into CASSERGAGFAGELFF.

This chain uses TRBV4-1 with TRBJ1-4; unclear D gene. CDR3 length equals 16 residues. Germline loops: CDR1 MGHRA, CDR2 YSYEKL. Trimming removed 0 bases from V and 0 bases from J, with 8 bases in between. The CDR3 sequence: CASSQETPTTNEKLFF. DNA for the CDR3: TGCGCCAGCAGCCAAGAGACACCGACAACTAATGAAAAACTGTTTTTT.

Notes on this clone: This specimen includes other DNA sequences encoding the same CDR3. In DNA form, the CDR3 reads TGTGCCAGCAGCGTCGGGGGGGGGCAAAACACTGAAGCTTTCTTT. This sequence encodes CASSVGGGQNTEAFF. The chain uses TRBV9 and TRBJ1-1; D perhaps matches TRBD1 (6 bases). The germline gives CDR1 SGDLS, CDR2 YYNGEE. V was clipped by 2 bases and J by 2 bases, with 13 bases between them. This CDR3 has 15 amino acids.

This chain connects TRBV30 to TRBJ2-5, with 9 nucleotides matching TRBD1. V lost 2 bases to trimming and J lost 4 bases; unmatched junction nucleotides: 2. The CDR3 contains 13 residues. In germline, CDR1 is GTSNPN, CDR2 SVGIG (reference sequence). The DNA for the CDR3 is TGTGCCTGGAGTTCGACAGGGGGAGAGACCCAGTACTTC. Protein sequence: CAWSSTGGETQYF.

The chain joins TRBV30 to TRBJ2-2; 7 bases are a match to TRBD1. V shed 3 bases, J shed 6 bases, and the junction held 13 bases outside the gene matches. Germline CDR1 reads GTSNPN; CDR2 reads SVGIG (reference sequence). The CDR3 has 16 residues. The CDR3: CAWSRLSGRGSGELFF. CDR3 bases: TGTGCCTGGAGCCGTCTATCGGGCAGGGGGTCCGGGGAGCTGTTTTTT.

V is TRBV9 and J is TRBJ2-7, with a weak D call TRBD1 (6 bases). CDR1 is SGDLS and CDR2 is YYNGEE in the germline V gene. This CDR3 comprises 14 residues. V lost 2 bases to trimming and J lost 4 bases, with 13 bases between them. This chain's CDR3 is CASSVGRGNYEQYF. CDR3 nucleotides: TGTGCCAGCAGCGTTGGCAGGGGAAATTACGAGCAGTACTTC.

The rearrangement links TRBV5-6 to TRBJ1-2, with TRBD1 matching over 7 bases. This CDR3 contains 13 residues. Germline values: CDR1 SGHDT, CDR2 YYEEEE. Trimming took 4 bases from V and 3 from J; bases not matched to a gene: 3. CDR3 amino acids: CASSRTGDYGYTF. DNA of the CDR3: TGTGCCAGCAGCAGAACAGGGGACTATGGCTACACCTTC. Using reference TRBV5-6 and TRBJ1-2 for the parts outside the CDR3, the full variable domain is DAGVTQSPTHLIKTRGQQVTLRCSPKSGHDTVSWYQQALGQGPQFIFQYYEEEERQRGNFPDRFSGHQFPNYSSELNVNALLLGDSALYLCASSRTGDYGYTFGSGTRLTVV.

The CDR3 nucleotides are TGTGCCAGCAGTTCGGTTCCGGAGGGTAGCAATCAGCCCCAGCATTTT. It is translated as CASSSVPEGSNQPQHF. The chain is built from TRBV6-5 and TRBJ1-5; D not certain. The CDR3 length is 16 residues. V dropped 4 bases and J dropped 0 bases, with 13 bases sitting between them. Germline V gene sequence: CDR1 MNHEY, CDR2 SVGAGI.

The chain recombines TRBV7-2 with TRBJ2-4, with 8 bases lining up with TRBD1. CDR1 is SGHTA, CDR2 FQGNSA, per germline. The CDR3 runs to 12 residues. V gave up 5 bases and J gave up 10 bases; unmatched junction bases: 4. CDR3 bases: TGTGCCAGCAGCCGGGACAGGAGTATTCAGTACTTC. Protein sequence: CASSRDRSIQYF.

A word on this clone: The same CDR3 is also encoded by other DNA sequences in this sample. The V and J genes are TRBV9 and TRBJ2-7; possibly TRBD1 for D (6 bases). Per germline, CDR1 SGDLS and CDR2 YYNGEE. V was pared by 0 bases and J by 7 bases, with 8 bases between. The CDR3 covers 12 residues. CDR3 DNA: TGTGCCAGCAGCGTAGGAGGGGGTGAGCAGTACTTC. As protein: CASSVGGGEQYF.